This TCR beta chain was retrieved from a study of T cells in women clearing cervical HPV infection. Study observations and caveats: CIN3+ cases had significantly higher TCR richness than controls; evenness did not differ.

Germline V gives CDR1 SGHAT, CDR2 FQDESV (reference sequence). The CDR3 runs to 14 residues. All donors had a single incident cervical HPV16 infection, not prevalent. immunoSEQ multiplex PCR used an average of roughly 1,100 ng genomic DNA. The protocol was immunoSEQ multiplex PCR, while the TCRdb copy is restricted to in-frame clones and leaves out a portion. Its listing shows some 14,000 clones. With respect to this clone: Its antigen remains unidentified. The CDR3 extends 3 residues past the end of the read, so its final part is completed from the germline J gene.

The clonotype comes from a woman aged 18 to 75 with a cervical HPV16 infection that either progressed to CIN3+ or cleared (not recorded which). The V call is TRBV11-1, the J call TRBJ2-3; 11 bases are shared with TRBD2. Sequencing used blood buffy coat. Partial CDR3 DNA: TGTGCCAGCAGCCCCCGTAGCGGGAGGGAGACG. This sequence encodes CASSPRSGRET. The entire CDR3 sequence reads CASSPRSGRETQYF. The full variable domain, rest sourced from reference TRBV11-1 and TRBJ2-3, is EAEVAQSPRYKITEKSQAVAFWCDPISGHATLYWYRQILGQGPELLVQFQDESVVDDSQLPKDRFSAERLKGVDSTLKIQPAELGDSAMYLCASSPRSGRETQYFGPGTRLTVL.